Following are 30 T cell receptor beta chains from one sample sequenced in a study of neurological immune-mediated disorders. Described time point: longitudinal time-point 2. TCRdb re-analysed the 5' RACE reads in MiXCR, keeping a single row per CDR3 protein. The sample has tens of thousands of distinct CDR3 sequences, 5.8% seen once. The sequencing sample was made of PBMCs. Receptors were obtained from a woman between 55 and 75 years old with multiple sclerosis.

At least ten counts were recorded for this clonotype. V and J are TRBV5-1 and TRBJ2-5; D is possibly TRBD1 or TRBD2 (5 bases each). Per germline, CDR1 SGHRS and CDR2 YFSETQ. This CDR3 region has 14 residues. Between the trimmed V and J ends, which lost 5 bases and 1 base, there was a span of 12 bases. The CDR3 sequence is CASRPGTAQETQYF. The CDR3 DNA follows: TGCGCCAGCAGACCAGGGACGGCCCAAGAGACCCAGTACTTC.

The table lists this clonotype with many counts. The rearrangement joins TRBV7-9 to TRBJ2-6; 8 nucleotides line up with TRBD1. The germline V gene encodes CDR1 SEHNR and CDR2 FQNEAQ (reference sequence). Unmatched junction bases numbered 4, after V lost 0 bases and J lost 0 bases. This CDR3 region has 18 residues. The chain's CDR3 is CASSLAGTGASGANVLTF. For the CDR3, the DNA is TGTGCCAGCAGCTTAGCGGGGACAGGAGCCTCTGGGGCCAACGTCCTGACTTTC.

This clonotype was found many times. This chain connects TRBV5-1 to TRBJ1-5; D unclear. Germline V gives CDR1 SGHRS, CDR2 YFSETQ. The CDR3 totals 16 residues. V lost 4 bases to trimming and J lost 0 bases, with 14 bases between them. CDR3 in amino acids: CASSHIGDYSNQPQHF. Written as DNA, the CDR3 is TGCGCCAGCAGCCACATCGGGGATTATAGCAATCAGCCCCAGCATTTT.

This clonotype was detected many times. This sequence joins TRBV28 and TRBJ1-2; D might be TRBD1 (6 bases). The V end was cut by 3 bases, the J end by 5 bases, with 13 bases between. The germline V gene has CDR1 MDHEN and CDR2 SYDVKM. The CDR3 spans 14 residues. The CDR3 loop reads CASSLRGHRYGYTF. DNA for the CDR3: TGTGCCAGCAGTTTGAGGGGACACAGATATGGCTACACCTTC.

Many counts were recorded for this clonotype. The CDR3: CAISPELGSGQSSYEQYF. As DNA, the CDR3 is TGTGCCATCTCCCCCGAATTAGGCTCAGGGCAGAGCTCCTACGAGCAGTACTTC. This rearrangement joins TRBV10-3 to TRBJ2-7; TRBD1 is a possible D gene (5 bases). This CDR3 spans 18 amino acids. Germline V gene data show CDR1 as ENHRY and CDR2 as SYGVKD. The V and J ends lost 8 bases and 0 bases respectively, with 26 bases between them.

There are many counts of this clonotype. V is TRBV6-1 and J is TRBJ2-1; D is perhaps TRBD1 or TRBD2 (5 bases each). Trimming stripped 5 bases from V and 9 bases from J, with 14 bases between. CDR1 MNHNS and CDR2 SASEGT come from the germline V gene. This CDR3 is built from 13 residues. The CDR3 protein is CASSWDRWGEQFF. The CDR3 region has the DNA TGTGCCAGCAGTTGGGACCGATGGGGTGAGCAGTTCTTC.

At least ten counts were recorded for this clonotype. The chain uses TRBV7-9 and TRBJ2-6, with 9 positions matching TRBD1. V was clipped by 5 bases and J by 3 bases; unmatched bases: 8. The CDR3 consists of 17 residues. Germline V gives CDR1 SEHNR, CDR2 FQNEAQ (reference sequence). The CDR3 here is CASSSGQGRSGANVLTF. The DNA for the CDR3 is TGTGCCAGCAGCAGCGGACAGGGGAGAAGTGGGGCCAACGTCCTGACTTTC.

The V call is TRBV5-1, the J call TRBJ1-1; D is uncertain. Trimming took 0 bases from V and 6 from J, leaving 12 bases between them. The length of the CDR3 is 14 residues. The germline V gene encodes CDR1 SGHRS and CDR2 YFSETQ. CDR3: CASSLAPGGSEAFF. CDR3 DNA sequence: TGCGCCAGCAGCTTGGCCCCCGGAGGCTCTGAAGCTTTCTTT.

This clonotype was found many times. The chain combines TRBV7-8 with TRBJ2-3, with 13 bases fitting TRBD2. Germline CDR1 is SGHVS and CDR2 is FQNEAQ. J gave up 3 bases and V 6 bases, and 3 bases lay outside the gene matches. The CDR3 has 15 residues. The CDR3 DNA sequence: TGTGCCAGCAGAACGGGACTAGCGGGGACAGATACGCAGTATTTT. This codes for CASRTGLAGTDTQYF.

The chain links TRBV7-9 to TRBJ1-6, with D possibly being TRBD1 (5 bases). CDR1 is SEHNR, CDR2 FQNEAQ, per germline (reference sequence). CDR3 length: 15 amino acids. Trimming pared 5 bases from V and 7 bases from J, leaving 15 bases between. CDR3 loop: CASSPGVNYNSPLHF. The CDR3 DNA reads as TGTGCCAGCAGCCCGGGGGTCAATTACAATTCACCCCTCCACTTT.

The chain joins TRBV4-2 to TRBJ1-1; possible D gene TRBD1, 6 bases. This CDR3 is built from 16 residues. Trimming left V 2 bases short and J 6 bases short, with 19 bases between. Germline assignment: CDR1 LGHNA and CDR2 YNFKEQ. CDR3 protein: CASSQLFGAGASEAFF. CDR3 DNA sequence: TGTGCCAGCAGCCAACTTTTTGGAGCAGGGGCCTCTGAAGCTTTCTTT.

This clonotype was counted many times. The CDR3 DNA reads as TGCAGTGCACCGACAGGTGTGAGATCTGGAAACACCATATATTTT. Protein: CSAPTGVRSGNTIYF. The chain combines TRBV20-1 with TRBJ1-3; tentatively, D is TRBD1 (6 bases). Germline V gene data show CDR1 as DFQATT and CDR2 as SNEGSKA (reference sequence). The CDR3 loop spans 15 amino acids. Trimming left V 6 bases short and J 1 base short, with 16 bases between.

This clonotype was counted at least ten times. The V and J genes are TRBV12-3 or TRBV12-4 and TRBJ1-1; 8 bases line up with TRBD1. The CDR3 contains 14 residues. The V and J ends lost 3 bases and 1 base, in that order; junction bases with no gene match: 1. The CDR3 region is CASSFGQGNTEAFF. The CDR3 bases are TGTGCCAGCAGTTTCGGACAGGGGAACACTGAAGCTTTCTTT.

This clonotype was counted ten times or more. This chain links TRBV6-5 with TRBJ2-7; unclear D gene. From germline, CDR1 is MNHEY and CDR2 SVGAGI. Trimming removed 2 bases from V and 5 bases from J, with 10 bases in between. The CDR3 spans 13 residues. CDR3 in amino acids: CASSYTTQNEQYF. DNA of the CDR3: TGTGCCAGCAGTTACACAACCCAAAACGAGCAGTACTTC.

This chain links TRBV15 with TRBJ2-1; D is perhaps TRBD2 (6 bases). V lost 6 bases and J lost 2, with 17 bases in between. The germline V gene encodes CDR1 LNHNV and CDR2 YYDKDF (reference sequence). The CDR3 spans 16 residues. CDR3 DNA: TGTGCCACCAGAGCGAATCGGGGGTTTCCCTACAATGAGCAGTTCTTC. Translated, it gives CATRANRGFPYNEQFF.

This clonotype was detected many times. The CDR3 DNA sequence: TGTGCCAGCAGGGGGTTTGCACGGGACTCACCCCTCCACTTT. Its protein product is CASRGFARDSPLHF. V is TRBV6-2 or TRBV6-3 and J is TRBJ1-6; a weak D match, TRBD1 (5 bases). The ends were cut back, 6 bases at V and 10 bases at J, with 16 bases in the middle. The CDR3 is 14 residues long. CDR1 is MNHEY, CDR2 SVGEGT, per germline.

This clonotype has ten or more counts. The V gene is TRBV4-2, the J gene TRBJ2-3; 10 nucleotides agree with TRBD2. This CDR3 contains 15 residues. V lost 4 bases, J lost 5 bases, and 6 bases stayed unmatched. Germline CDR1 is LGHNA and CDR2 is YNFKEQ. CDR3 sequence (DNA): TGTGCCAGCAGCCGGACACTAGCGGGGATAGATACGCAGTATTTT. Translated: CASSRTLAGIDTQYF.

This clonotype was found many times. The chain joins TRBV27 to TRBJ1-6; 9 bases line up with TRBD1. V was pared by 6 bases and J by 10 bases, with 10 bases of the junction left unmatched. The CDR3 is 15 residues long. Per the germline V gene, CDR1 is MNHEY and CDR2 is SMNVEV (reference sequence). CDR3 DNA sequence: TGTGCCAGCAGCCGGACACAGGGGGCACAATCACCCCTCCACTTT. Its protein product is CASSRTQGAQSPLHF.

The table lists this clonotype with many counts. V usage is TRBV7-6 and J usage is TRBJ2-1; D possibly uses TRBD1 or TRBD2 (5 bases each). Germline loops: CDR1 SGHVS, CDR2 FNYEAQ. Trimming left V 6 bases short and J 0 bases short, with 12 bases between. The CDR3 extends over 15 amino acids. The DNA of the CDR3 is TGTGCCAGCAGTAAAAGGGACGGCTCCTACAATGAGCAGTTCTTC. It codes for CASSKRDGSYNEQFF.

The sample holds many counts of this clonotype. The genes are TRBV7-2 and TRBJ2-3, with D perhaps being TRBD1 or TRBD2 (5 bases each). The CDR3 contains 12 residues. Deletions cut 3 bases from V and 10 bases from J, with 11 bases between. Germline V gene lookup returns CDR1 SGHTA and CDR2 FQGNSA. The CDR3 loop is CASSFGAGAQYF. The CDR3 coding sequence is TGTGCCAGCAGCTTTGGGGCCGGGGCGCAGTATTTT.

In its sample, this clonotype was seen many times. The chain employs TRBV7-2 and TRBJ2-2; no definite D call. V was pared by 5 bases and J by 4 bases, with 11 bases between. From germline, CDR1 is SGHTA and CDR2 FQGNSA. This CDR3 is 14 amino acids long. CDR3 residues: CASSHRTATGELFF. CDR3 in DNA: TGTGCCAGCAGCCACCGGACGGCCACCGGGGAGCTGTTTTTT.

This clonotype was recorded at least ten times. The rearrangement joins TRBV18 to TRBJ1-1; D is unresolved. V shed 2 bases and J shed 4 bases, with 14 bases lying between them. The CDR3 runs 15 residues. Germline CDR1 KGHSH, CDR2 LQKENI. CDR3 sequence reads: CASSPELASGTEAFF. In nucleotides, the CDR3 is TGTGCCAGCTCACCAGAGTTAGCTTCTGGCACTGAAGCTTTCTTT.

Only a few counts were recorded for this clonotype. V gene TRBV7-9 combines with J gene TRBJ2-3; D is perhaps TRBD1 or TRBD2 (5 bases each). The germline V gene encodes CDR1 SEHNR and CDR2 FQNEAQ (reference sequence). The V end lost 5 bases, the J end lost 7 bases, and 10 bases lay between the germline ends. The CDR3 sequence is 12 residues long. The CDR3 is CASSTGTNTQYF. CDR3 coding DNA: TGTGCCAGCAGCACCGGGACCAATACGCAGTATTTT.

This clonotype occurred many times. V and J are TRBV11-2 and TRBJ2-7; D is perhaps TRBD1 (6 bases). Looked up from germline, CDR1 is SGHAT and CDR2 is FQNNGV. The length of the CDR3 is 17 residues. Trimming removed 1 base at V and 0 bases at J, with 16 bases between. The CDR3 DNA reads as TGTGCCAGCAGCTTAGGCAGTGGGGGCAGGAGCTCCTACGAGCAGTACTTC. Translating gives CASSLGSGGRSSYEQYF.

This clonotype was counted ten times or more. J is TRBJ1-5 and V is TRBV5-1; 8 bases are a match to TRBD1. The CDR3 has 14 residues. The junction had 5 bases not matched to a gene; V was cut back by 3 bases and J by 6 bases. Germline loops: CDR1 SGHRS, CDR2 YFSETQ. The CDR3 here is CASSSGQGGQPQHF. DNA of the CDR3: TGCGCCAGCAGCTCTGGACAGGGAGGTCAGCCCCAGCATTTT.

Many counts were recorded for this clonotype. This chain links TRBV3-1 with TRBJ1-5; D is unclear. Germline values: CDR1 LGHDT, CDR2 YNNKEL (reference sequence). The CDR3 has 16 amino acids. The V and J ends lost 4 bases and 2 bases respectively, with 15 bases between them. CDR3 DNA: TGTGCCAGCAGCCTTCAGACCGGGGATGGCAATCAGCCCCAGCATTTT. Protein: CASSLQTGDGNQPQHF.

The sample holds many counts of this clonotype. The chain is built from TRBV4-1 and TRBJ2-3; 8 positions match TRBD2. Per germline, CDR1 MGHRA and CDR2 YSYEKL. The CDR3 runs to 16 residues. Trimming cost V 0 bases and J 5 bases; bases outside gene matches: 7. The CDR3 spells CASSQDNVAGKDTQYF. CDR3 DNA: TGCGCCAGCAGCCAAGATAATGTAGCGGGAAAAGATACGCAGTATTTT.

This clonotype was picked up many times. The chain recombines TRBV5-1 with TRBJ2-7; D is ambiguous. Trimming removed 0 bases from V and 5 bases from J, with 12 bases in between. The germline CDR1 and CDR2 sequences are SGHRS and YFSETQ. CDR3 size: 14 residues. The CDR3 loop reads CASSLAGSFDEQYF. As DNA, the CDR3 is TGCGCCAGCAGCTTGGCGGGTTCCTTTGACGAGCAGTACTTC.

As concerns this clonotype: A much larger clone differs from this one at a single base, so this may be a read error. The rearrangement joins TRBV28 to TRBJ2-7; no clear D gene. The CDR3 runs 12 residues. Trimming removed 6 bases from V and 8 bases from J, with 14 bases in between. Germline-derived CDR1 and CDR2 are MDHEN and SYDVKM. DNA of the CDR3: TGTGCCAGCAGGCTCACATGGTTACAGCAGTACTTC. This encodes CASRLTWLQQYF.

The V and J genes are TRBV10-3 and TRBJ1-1; TRBD1 is a possible D gene (6 bases). The length of the CDR3 is 16 residues. The V gene lost 7 bases and the J gene lost 0 bases, with 18 bases spanning the gap. The germline V gene has CDR1 ENHRY and CDR2 SYGVKD. Here the CDR3 reads CAITNPTGTMNTEAFF. The CDR3 region has the DNA TGTGCCATCACCAACCCGACCGGGACAATGAACACTGAAGCTTTCTTT.